The clone carrying this T cell receptor beta chain was picked up one time. The antigen is undetermined. The CDR3 totals 15 residues. CDR1 is SGHRS and CDR2 is YFSETQ in the germline V gene. The V and J ends lost 4 bases and 10 bases respectively, with 21 bases between them. The data were obtained in a study of cytomegalovirus exposure and HLA in healthy donors. Amplification used 60 Vbeta primers and 13 Jbeta primers. Method: immunoSEQ multiplex PCR; TCRdb's copy keeps in-frame clones and lacks some. The repertoire holds 200,000 to 250,000 clones, with less than 85% as singletons. Findings of the study overall: Cytomegalovirus association was assigned to about 150 TCR beta chains.

The clonotype comes from a man in his late teens or twenties in good health and CMV-seronegative. The chain employs TRBV5-1 and TRBJ2-1; D might be TRBD2 (6 bases). Sequencing was carried out using PBMCs. The CDR3 sequence: CASSVLYRDSGEQFF. DNA of the CDR3: TGCGCCAGCAGCGTTTTGTACCGGGACTCGGGGGAGCAGTTCTTC.